This entry features one T cell receptor (beta chain) sequence. No antigen is known for it. Every donor was a Caucasian adult from Nashville, Tennessee. Germline lookup yields CDR1 LNHNV and CDR2 YYDKDF (reference sequence). There are 15 residues in the CDR3. Deletions cut 4 bases from V and 1 base from J, with 12 bases between. This specimen comes from a study of shared clonotypes between healthy human individuals. Regarding the study as a whole: Generation of non-shared clonotypes was less probable than generation of clonotypes shared by all four donors.

A roughly 220 ng quantity of DNA, around 30,000 T cell genomes, went into the sorted-subset replicate PCRs. Per the original data handling: ImmunoSEQ gave junction-only sequences without quality scores, so filtering differed. Method: immunoSEQ multiplex PCR; TCRdb's copy keeps in-frame clones and lacks some. V, J and clone size reflect that table, while D and trimming were determined from the DNA. The repertoire holds over a million clones, with 96% as singletons. This receptor was identified in a man aged 25-45 years in good health. This chain connects TRBV15 to TRBJ2-3; D is uncertain. Sequenced sample: naive CD4+ T cells sorted from blood. Subset meaning: CD45RA+ positively selected. The CDR3, as DNA: TGTGCCACCAGCATTCCCGAGATCCGCACAGATACGCAGTATTTT. It encodes CATSIPEIRTDTQYF.